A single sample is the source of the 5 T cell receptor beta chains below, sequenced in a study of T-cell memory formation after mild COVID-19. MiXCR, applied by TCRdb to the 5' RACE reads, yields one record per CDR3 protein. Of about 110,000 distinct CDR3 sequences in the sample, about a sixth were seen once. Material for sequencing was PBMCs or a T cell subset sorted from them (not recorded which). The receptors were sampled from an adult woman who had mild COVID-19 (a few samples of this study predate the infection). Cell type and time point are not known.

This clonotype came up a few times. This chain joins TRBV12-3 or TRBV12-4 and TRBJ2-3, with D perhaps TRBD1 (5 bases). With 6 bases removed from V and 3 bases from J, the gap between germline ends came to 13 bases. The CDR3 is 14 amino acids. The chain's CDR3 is CASSPFRVTDTQYF. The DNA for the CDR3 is TGTGCCAGCAGCCCTTTCAGGGTAACAGATACGCAGTATTTT.

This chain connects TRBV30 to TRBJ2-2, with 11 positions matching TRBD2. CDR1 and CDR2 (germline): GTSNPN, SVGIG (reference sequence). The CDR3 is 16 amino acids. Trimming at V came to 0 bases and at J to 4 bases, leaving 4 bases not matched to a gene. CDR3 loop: CAWSVPGLAVTGELFF. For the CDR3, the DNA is TGTGCCTGGAGTGTCCCGGGACTAGCGGTCACCGGGGAGCTGTTTTTT.

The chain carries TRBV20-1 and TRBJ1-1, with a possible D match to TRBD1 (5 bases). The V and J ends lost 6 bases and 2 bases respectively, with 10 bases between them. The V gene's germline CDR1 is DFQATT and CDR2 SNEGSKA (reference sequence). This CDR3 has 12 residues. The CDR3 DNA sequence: TGCAGTGCAACCACAGGCAACACTGAAGCTTTCTTT. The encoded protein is CSATTGNTEAFF.

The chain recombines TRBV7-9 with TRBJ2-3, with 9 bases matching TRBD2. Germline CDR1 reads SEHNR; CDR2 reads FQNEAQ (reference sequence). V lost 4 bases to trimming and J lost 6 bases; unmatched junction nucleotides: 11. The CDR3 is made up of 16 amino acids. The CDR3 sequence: CASSSRRKTSGDTQYF. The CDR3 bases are TGTGCCAGCAGCTCCCGAAGAAAGACTAGCGGTGATACGCAGTATTTT.

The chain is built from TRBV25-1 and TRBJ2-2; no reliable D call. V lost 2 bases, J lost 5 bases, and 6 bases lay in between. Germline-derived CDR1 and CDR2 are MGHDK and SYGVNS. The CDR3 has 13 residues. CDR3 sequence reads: CASSEHETGELFF. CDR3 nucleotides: TGTGCCAGCAGTGAACATGAAACCGGGGAGCTGTTTTTT.